This paragraph reports one T cell receptor beta chain. Its antigen is not yet known. One base away there is no much larger clone; base qualities are not given. V is cut by 1 base and J by 4 bases, and the space between the germline ends is 10 bases. Reading from cysteine to phenylalanine, the CDR3 counts 13 amino acids. CDR3 DNA is the only sequence kept; it has 39 bases, read in frame from the first base. Based on the germline V gene (reference sequence), the CDR1 and CDR2 sequences are GTSNPN and SVGIG. This specimen belongs to a study of shared clonotypes between healthy human individuals (dated by TCRdb to the early 2020s). About the study as a whole: The cohort included three men and two women between 18 and 49 years of age. Per donor, three plates each were used for CD4 naive and CD4 memory, two for CD8 naive, and one for CD8 memory. Blood TCR repertoires of four to six healthy adults were deeply sequenced to estimate repertoire size and the extent of clonotype sharing between individuals. To increase sequencing depth and limit assay-specific biases, different laboratories used diverse techniques to prepare libraries and sequence TCR repertoires. Each donor's leukapheresis produced roughly between about 0.9 and 9.5 billion PBMCs. Paper-wide results and their limitations: The small number of donors limited the genetic and exposure-history diversity represented. About 5% of naive CD4, 3.5% of naive CD8, 2.3% of memory CD4, and less than 0.45% of memory CD8 clonotypes were shared across several donors. Larger estimated clonotype richness was generally found for naive subsets than for memory subsets. Even with the large sequencing depth, rarefaction of the sorted-subset datasets indicated that sequencing was incomplete. Sampling was restricted to blood, and TCR repertoires in tissue are likely to differ from TCR repertoires in blood. Compared with non-shared clonotypes, the clonotypes found in all four sorted-subset donors had higher generation probabilities. Based on pairwise subsampling, the degree of clonotype sharing among donors was expected to be affected by sequencing depth.

Using the deep immunoSEQ assay, multiplex PCR amplified TCR CDR3 regions from genomic DNA. Extracted genomic DNA from each cell subset was spread evenly across all wells of several immunoSEQ 96-well plates, with each plate serving as a replicate. For sorted subsets, 200 to 250 ng of genomic DNA, equivalent to 25,000 to 35,000 T cell genomes, went into each replicate PCR. The purified libraries were quantified using a Qubit 3.0 fluorometer, sized with a Bioanalyzer 2100, and then quantified again using the KAPA Library Quantification kit. Each immunoSEQ 96-well plate was sequenced on its own single-read 150-cycle Illumina NextSeq 550 flow cell. The original pipeline was this. Because only junctional sequences without quality scores were contained in the immunoSEQ output, filtering matching that applied to full-length reads could not be performed. Sequences were annotated with PyIR, a Python wrapper for IgBLAST v1.9, and V/J genes and CDR3 were assigned using IMGT germline references. Reads were filtered out if the reads had weak V/J assignments (E-value above 1e-6), no CDR3, stop codons, out-of-frame junctions, or ambiguous translated residues. V3J clonotypes were defined as sequences sharing the same inferred V gene, J gene, and CDR3 amino acid sequence. Percentage overlap between repertoires was calculated by dividing the number of shared unique clonotypes by the size of the smaller repertoire. Three approaches were used to assess repertoire richness: RTK rarefaction, the Chao1 estimator, and Recon v2.1 estimates of unobserved clonotypes. Generation probabilities were computed with OLGA for all TCRbeta clonotypes obtained by the gDNA method from a few donors. TCRdb re-hosts the immuneACCESS table, in-frame sequences only. Its copies lack some clones; in the studies checked, an unresolved V gene accounts for under half of them, and the cause for the rest is not known. D and trimming come from the DNA, and the V and J calls and clone size come from that table. Present in this sample are some 680,000 clones, 73% of which were seen just once. The top ten clonotypes cover 1.5% to 2% of the sample.

Healthy HIV-negative adults with no recently reported acute infections or vaccinations were included as donors. Every donor was a Caucasian adult living in Nashville, Tennessee, USA. CD4+ T cells were enriched by magnetic negative selection, after which naive cells were positively selected on CD45RA and the negative fraction was taken as the memory subset. Blood was collected by leukapheresis, and PBMCs were isolated by Ficoll-Histopaque density gradient centrifugation and then cryopreserved in liquid nitrogen vapor phase. Analytical flow cytometry was used to check the purity and quantity of every magnetically sorted T cell population. Each sorted fraction had its genomic DNA isolated and then quantified by UV absorbance on a Nanodrop 2000c.

The chain employs TRBV30 and TRBJ1-1, with an unclear D gene assignment. Material for sequencing was memory CD4+ T cells sorted from blood. The cell subset or site label, as the study defines it: CD45RA-negative fraction. The source of this sequence is a woman in her 30s in good health. The CDR3 reads as follows: CAWSAQRSTEAFF. The bases read TGTGCCTGGAGTGCACAGAGAAGCACTGAAGCTTTCTTT.